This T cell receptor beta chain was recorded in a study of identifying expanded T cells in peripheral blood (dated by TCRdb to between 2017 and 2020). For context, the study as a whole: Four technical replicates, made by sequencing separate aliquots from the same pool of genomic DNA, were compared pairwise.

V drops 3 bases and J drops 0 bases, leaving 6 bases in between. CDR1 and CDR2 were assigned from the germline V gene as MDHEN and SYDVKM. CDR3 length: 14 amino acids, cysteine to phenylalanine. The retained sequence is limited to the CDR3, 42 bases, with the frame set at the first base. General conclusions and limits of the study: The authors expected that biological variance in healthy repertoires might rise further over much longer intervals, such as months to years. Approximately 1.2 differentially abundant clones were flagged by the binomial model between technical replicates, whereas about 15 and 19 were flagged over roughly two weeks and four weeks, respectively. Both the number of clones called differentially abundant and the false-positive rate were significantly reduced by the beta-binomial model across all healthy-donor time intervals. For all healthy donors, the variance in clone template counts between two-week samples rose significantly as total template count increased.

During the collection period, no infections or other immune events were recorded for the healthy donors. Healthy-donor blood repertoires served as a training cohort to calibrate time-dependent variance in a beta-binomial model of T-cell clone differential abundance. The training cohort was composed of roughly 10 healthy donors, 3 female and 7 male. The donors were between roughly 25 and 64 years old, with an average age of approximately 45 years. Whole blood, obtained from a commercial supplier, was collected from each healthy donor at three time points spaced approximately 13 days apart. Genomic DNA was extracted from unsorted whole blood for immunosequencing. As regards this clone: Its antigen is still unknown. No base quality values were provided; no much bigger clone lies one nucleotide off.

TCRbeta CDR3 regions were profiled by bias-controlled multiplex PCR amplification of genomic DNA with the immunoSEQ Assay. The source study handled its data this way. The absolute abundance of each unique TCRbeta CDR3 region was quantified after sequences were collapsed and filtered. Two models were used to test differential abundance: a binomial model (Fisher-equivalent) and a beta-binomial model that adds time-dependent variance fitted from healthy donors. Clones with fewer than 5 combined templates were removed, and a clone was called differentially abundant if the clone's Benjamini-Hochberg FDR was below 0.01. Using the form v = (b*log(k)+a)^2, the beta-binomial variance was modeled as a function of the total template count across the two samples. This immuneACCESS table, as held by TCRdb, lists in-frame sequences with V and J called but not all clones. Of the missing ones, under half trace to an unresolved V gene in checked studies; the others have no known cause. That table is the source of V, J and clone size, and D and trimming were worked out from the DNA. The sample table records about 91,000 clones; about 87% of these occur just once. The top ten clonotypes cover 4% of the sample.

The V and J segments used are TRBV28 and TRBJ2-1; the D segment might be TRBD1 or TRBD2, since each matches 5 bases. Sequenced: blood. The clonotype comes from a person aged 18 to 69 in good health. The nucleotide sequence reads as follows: TGTGCCAGCAGTTTGGGGGACTCCTACAATGAGCAGTTCTTC. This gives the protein CASSLGDSYNEQFF.